This record concerns one T cell receptor beta chain sequence. Antigen: not known. These data belong to a study of shared clonotypes between healthy human individuals. Study results and limitations: Sequencing depth was predicted to influence how clonotypes are shared among donors.

V was clipped by 4 bases and J by 3 bases, with 13 bases between them. The germline gives CDR1 KGHSH, CDR2 LQKENI. This CDR3 has 14 amino acids. At the deep level, the assay was run. Every subset's genomic DNA went evenly onto several immunoSEQ plates. Repertoires were generated with immunoSEQ multiplex PCR, while TCRdb's copy carries only in-frame clones and drops some. This sample has some 470,000 clones, with about three quarters found just once. V usage is TRBV18 and J usage is TRBJ2-7; possibly TRBD2 for D (6 bases). The receptor was derived from a middle-aged woman in good health. Some clones in this sample may be carry-over from other donors' samples. Sequencing was carried out using PBMCs. The CDR3 here is CASSLRDGYYEQYF. The CDR3 DNA sequence: TGTGCCAGCTCACTGCGGGACGGATACTACGAGCAGTACTTC.